The present T cell receptor beta chain was sequenced within a study of T cells in Graves' hyperthyroidism and ophthalmopathy. About the research overall: It was at initial diagnosis, before any treatment, that peripheral blood was collected.

Study-wide results and limits: Most clonotypes that expanded in the thyroid above 0.001 also showed up in blood.

CDR1 is LGHDT and CDR2 is YNNKEL in the germline V gene (reference sequence). The CDR3 consists of 13 residues. With V trimmed by 4 bases and J by 5 bases, 2 bases remained unmatched. This clonotype was seen many times. Antigen: not known. RNA transcripts were the template for amplifying TCR beta CDR3 regions. TCR CDR3 underwent first-round RT-PCR with the HTBI primer set. A single record per CDR3 protein comes from TCRdb applying MiXCR to the multiplex PCR reads. The table has some 490,000 distinct CDR3 sequences, about 16% seen once; the top ten hold approximately 32%. This chain links TRBV3-1 with TRBJ1-5, with 7 bases identical to TRBD1. The sample was blood. This TCR derives from a woman aged 25 to 45 with Graves' ophthalmopathy. This CDR3 reads CASSRTGDQPQHF. The CDR3 DNA reads TGTGCCAGCAGCCGCACAGGGGATCAGCCCCAGCATTTT.